This TCR beta chain was documented in a study of technical replicates of blood from a handful of donors. Assay used: immunoSEQ multiplex PCR; TCRdb lists only in-frame clones, some missing. The sample has about 53,000 clones, roughly 84% seen once; the top ten hold less than 6.5%. This clone was counted a single time. Between the trimmed V and J ends, which lost 5 bases and 2 bases, there was a span of 11 bases. The length of the CDR3 is 14 residues. Germline CDR1 is LGHNA and CDR2 is YSLEER. The rearrangement links TRBV4-3 to TRBJ2-3; D is perhaps TRBD2 (6 bases). Sequencing used PBMCs. The sequence was obtained from a human donor in good health. Some clones in this sample may be carry-over from other donors' samples. The CDR3 DNA sequence: TGCGCCAGCAGCTACGGGAGTGTCACAGATACGCAGTATTTT. Translated, it gives CASSYGSVTDTQYF.